In its sample, the clone carrying this T cell receptor (beta chain) was seen a few times. The data are from a study of cytomegalovirus exposure and HLA in healthy donors. CDR1 and CDR2 from the germline V gene are GTSNPN and SVGIG (reference sequence). The CDR3 has 13 amino acids. Trimming took 0 bases from V and 5 from J, leaving 10 bases between them. Amplification used 60 Vbeta primers and 13 Jbeta primers. Measured with immunoSEQ multiplex PCR; TCRdb has only the in-frame clones, and not every one. In the table there are approximately 170,000 clones, approximately 67% of which are singletons. The sequenced sample was PBMCs. The J gene is TRBJ1-2, the V gene TRBV30; D might be TRBD1 (6 bases). The source of this sequence is a middle-aged man in good health and CMV-seronegative. CDR3 nucleotides: TGTGCCTGGAGTGTTCAGGGGATATATGGCTACACCTTC. Amino acids: CAWSVQGIYGYTF.